This T cell receptor beta chain stems from a study of PD-1 blockade in classical Hodgkin lymphoma. Turning to the study itself: A 3 mg/kg intravenous dose of nivolumab was received by patients every 2 weeks.

CDR3 length equals 17 residues. CDR1 and CDR2 from the germline V gene are SNHLY and FYNNEI. V lost 6 bases, J lost 5 bases, and 18 bases stayed unmatched. About this clone: Its antigen is currently unknown.

Sequencing was performed with immunoSEQ multiplex PCR; in TCRdb, only in-frame clones are kept and a portion is missing. The sample contains approximately 46,000 clones, 73% of which appear only once. Each of the patients experienced relapse following autologous stem cell transplantation, and their brentuximab vedotin exposure differed. Best overall response was complete response, partial response or progressive disease in these relapsed/refractory classical Hodgkin lymphoma patients. Study-level results: Lower baseline TCR diversity was reported for newly diagnosed patients than for healthy donors. Repertoire differences lack defined causes, possibly disease activity or prior therapy.

The clonotype comes from a human donor with classical Hodgkin lymphoma. V is TRBV2 and J is TRBJ2-7; 8 bases map to TRBD2. This specimen was peripheral blood mononuclear cells (PBMCs), taken at baseline. Written as DNA, the CDR3 is TGTGCCAGCAGGCAACCAGCGGGGGAGCAGTTCAGAGACGAGCAGTACTTC. This encodes CASRQPAGEQFRDEQYF.